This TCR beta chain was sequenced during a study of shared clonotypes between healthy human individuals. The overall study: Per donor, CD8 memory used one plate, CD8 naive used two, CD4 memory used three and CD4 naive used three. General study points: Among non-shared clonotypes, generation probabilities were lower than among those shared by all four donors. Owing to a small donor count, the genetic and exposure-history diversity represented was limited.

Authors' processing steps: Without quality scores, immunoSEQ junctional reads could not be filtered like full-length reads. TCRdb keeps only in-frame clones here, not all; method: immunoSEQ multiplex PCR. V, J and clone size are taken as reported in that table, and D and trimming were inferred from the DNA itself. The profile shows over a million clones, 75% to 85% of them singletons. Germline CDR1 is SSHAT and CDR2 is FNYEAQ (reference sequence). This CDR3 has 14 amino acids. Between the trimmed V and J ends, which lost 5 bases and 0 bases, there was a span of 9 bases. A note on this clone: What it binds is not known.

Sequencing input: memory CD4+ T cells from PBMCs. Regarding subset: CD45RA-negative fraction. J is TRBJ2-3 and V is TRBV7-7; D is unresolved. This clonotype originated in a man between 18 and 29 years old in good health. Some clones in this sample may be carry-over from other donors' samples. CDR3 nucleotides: TGTGCCAGCAGCCCCCAGTTTAGCACAGATACGCAGTATTTT. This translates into CASSPQFSTDTQYF.